The present entry profiles one TCR beta chain with its context. Trimming shortened V by 5 bases and J by 6 bases, and 14 bases separated the two germline ends. Germline V gene data show CDR1 as MDHEN and CDR2 as SYDVKM. The CDR3 consists of 13 residues. The data belong to a study of T-cell reconstitution after alpha-beta-depleted transplantation in children. The library targeted TCRbeta and was prepared with unique molecular identifiers. MiXCR, applied by TCRdb to the PCR reads, yields one record per CDR3 protein. The table records roughly 300,000 distinct CDR3 sequences, approximately 10% of them present only once.

The sequence came from a human donor who donated a stem cell graft to a child with acute lymphoblastic leukemia. The chain recombines TRBV28 with TRBJ2-7, with a possible D match to TRBD2 (6 bases). Sequenced material: PBMCs from the stem cell graft donor, taken from the stem cell graft. The CDR3: CASSAGLAAEQYF. The CDR3 region has the DNA TGTGCCAGCAGTGCGGGGCTAGCAGCCGAGCAGTACTTC. Full variable domain (rest looked up from reference TRBV28 and TRBJ2-7): DVKVTQSSRYLVKRTGEKVFLECVQDMDHENMFWYRQDPGLGLRLIYFSYDVKMKEKGDIPEGYSVSREKKERFSLILESASTNQTSMYLCASSAGLAAEQYFGPGTRLTVT.